Listed below are T cell receptor beta chains from one sample, sequenced in a study of CD8+CD57+ T cells in acquired aplastic anemia. TCRdb reprocessed the reads with MiXCR, giving one entry per CDR3 protein. The table records some 160,000 distinct CDR3 sequences, 40% to 55% of them present only once. The specimen was sorted CD4+, CD8+, or CD8+CD57+ T cells (not recorded which) from PBMCs. These receptors all come from a human donor with aplastic anemia. Both conserved end residues are trimmed from each CDR3. Size is omitted from some rows. Given values are once, few, many or a class for expanded clones.

v_gene	abundance	j_gene	len	CDR3aa
TRBV12-3/TRBV12-4	few	TRBJ2-1	11	ASSLGVGVEQF
TRBV27	NA	TRBJ1-1	12	ASSFQPTGTEAF
TRBV11-2	many	TRBJ1-1	13	ASSLDASGGSEAF
TRBV24-1	NA	TRBJ2-5	13	ATSEPDGYQETQY
TRBV14	few	TRBJ2-6	13	ASSQERPGANVLT
TRBV9	NA	TRBJ1-2	11	ASSGLVGNGYT
TRBV7-9	NA	TRBJ1-1	14	ASSLASGGADTEAF
TRBV11-2	many	TRBJ2-1	13	ASSPTGAEGGEQF
TRBV29-1	few	TRBJ2-7	9	SVVGSYEQY
TRBV6-1	NA	TRBJ2-3	9	ASSTGDTQY